Following are 24 T cell receptor beta chains from one sample sequenced in a study of vaccination and CD4 T cells after COVID-19 (dated by TCRdb to about 2022). Library generation was performed with PCR. Sequencing used an Illumina iSeq 100. TCR sequencing of DNA from cultured CD4+ T cells used the Oncomine TCR Beta short-read assay at the Johns Hopkins FTIC core. TCRdb passed the public sequencing reads through fastp at Q25 and MiXCR, retaining productive beta sequences. Each entry merges the rows of one CDR3 protein and shows their most common DNA and genes. The sample profile shows 10,000 or so distinct CDR3 sequences; approximately 64% of them were found once. Clones ranked in the top ten supply 27% of the sample. For these receptors, no antigen is known. The sample's treatment or condition, from its label and the paper: roughly 10-day PBMC culture with coronavirus spike peptide pools or control peptides (ViraFEST assay).

Sequencing was carried out using CD4+ T cells from blood, cultured in vitro. These receptors originate from a human donor who had recovered from COVID-19.

The chain combines TRBV11-3 with TRBJ2-7, with D perhaps TRBD1 (6 bases). V lost 8 bases and J 0 bases, leaving 8 bases between the germline ends. Looked up from germline, CDR1 is SGHNT and CDR2 is YENEEA. The CDR3 has 12 residues. This CDR3 is CASRDTSYEQYF. CDR3 coding DNA: TGTGCCAGCCGGGACACCTCCTACGAGCAGTACTTC.

The sample holds a few counts of this clonotype. The chain recombines TRBV2 with TRBJ2-1; 9 bases line up with TRBD2. Germline trimming cut 8 bases from V and 4 bases from J; bases unmatched to any gene: 6. The germline V gene encodes CDR1 SNHLY and CDR2 FYNNEI. This CDR3 region has 14 residues. The CDR3 DNA follows: TGTGCCAGCCGTAGCGGGGGCCTTTACAATGAGCAGTTCTTC. Its protein product is CASRSGGLYNEQFF.

J is TRBJ2-7 and V is TRBV7-9, with D hard to call. Trimming removed 3 bases from V and 5 bases from J, with 14 bases in between. Germline CDR1 and CDR2: SEHNR and FQNEAQ (reference sequence). The CDR3 runs 14 residues. The CDR3 nucleotides read TGTGCCAGCAGCTTCGGACCCCTTTACCACGAGCAGTACTTC. Amino acid sequence: CASSFGPLYHEQYF.

The genes are TRBV20-1 and TRBJ2-2, with D perhaps given as TRBD1 or TRBD2 (5 bases each). CDR3 length: 15 amino acids. Germline V gene lookup returns CDR1 DFQATT and CDR2 SNEGSKA (reference sequence). V was shortened by 6 bases and J by 4 bases, with 18 bases between the two germline ends. Here the CDR3 reads CSAAKGRAVTGELFF. CDR3 DNA: TGCAGTGCAGCCAAGGGACGGGCGGTCACCGGGGAGCTGTTTTTT.

This clonotype came up a few times. The chain has TRBV7-2 and TRBJ2-2; D unclear. V lost 3 bases and J 3 bases, leaving 11 bases between the germline ends. The CDR3 has 15 amino acids. Germline CDR1 SGHTA, CDR2 FQGNSA. The CDR3 protein is CASSFGLAYTGELFF. CDR3 sequence (DNA): TGTGCCAGCAGCTTTGGTTTAGCCTACACCGGGGAGCTGTTTTTT.

The rearrangement links TRBV7-2 to TRBJ2-1; 7 bases line up with TRBD2. The CDR3 is 16 residues long. Germline lookup yields CDR1 SGHTA and CDR2 FQGNSA. The V segment lost 1 base and the J segment 2 bases; nucleotides outside the gene matches: 5. The CDR3 sequence is CASSLVSSGAYNEQFF. The CDR3 bases are TGTGCCAGCAGCTTAGTTTCCAGCGGGGCCTACAATGAGCAGTTCTTC.

Only a few counts were recorded for this clonotype. The gene calls are TRBV27 and TRBJ1-1, with a tentative D call TRBD1 (5 bases). CDR3 length: 18 amino acids. V lost 6 bases to trimming and J lost 4 bases, with 27 bases between them. Germline loops: CDR1 MNHEY, CDR2 SMNVEV (reference sequence). In DNA form, the CDR3 reads TGTGCCAGCAGATTCTCCCTTTTGGACACGGATGGCGGCACTGAAGCTTTCTTT. Protein sequence: CASRFSLLDTDGGTEAFF.

The CDR3 region is CSASQGGQYGYTF. The CDR3 DNA is TGCAGTGCATCTCAGGGGGGCCAATATGGCTACACCTTC. The genes are TRBV20-1 and TRBJ1-2, with TRBD1 matching 7 bases. Germline V CDR1 and CDR2: DFQATT, SNEGSKA (reference sequence). The CDR3 runs 13 residues. V trimming: 6 bases; J trimming: 5 bases; junction bases outside the gene matches: 9.

The V call is TRBV11-3, the J call TRBJ2-1, with 10 bases fitting TRBD1. Germline V gene sequence: CDR1 SGHNT, CDR2 YENEEA. This CDR3 is built from 15 residues. V shed 5 bases and J 6 bases; nucleotides not matched to a gene: 7. The CDR3: CASSRRDRGSNEQFF. As DNA, the CDR3 is TGTGCCAGCAGCCGAAGGGACAGGGGTAGCAATGAGCAGTTCTTC.

The chain uses TRBV7-3 and TRBJ1-4; D gene unclear. The CDR3 sequence is 11 residues long. The germline gives CDR1 SGHTA, CDR2 FQGTGA. Deletions cut 9 bases from V and 7 bases from J, with 9 bases between. CDR3 region: CAREGFEKLFF. CDR3 sequence (DNA): TGTGCCAGAGAGGGATTTGAAAAACTGTTTTTT.

The chain uses TRBV7-8 and TRBJ1-2; 7 positions agree with TRBD1. Germline assignment: CDR1 SGHVS and CDR2 FQNEAQ. The CDR3 contains 14 residues. Unmatched junction bases numbered 10, after V lost 4 bases and J lost 8 bases. CDR3 DNA: TGTGCCAGCAGCTCAGGGGGGGGATTGAGGGGCTACACCTTC. Amino acids: CASSSGGGLRGYTF.

V usage is TRBV20-1 and J usage is TRBJ1-1; tentative D call: TRBD1 (5 bases). The CDR3 extends over 14 amino acids. CDR1 is DFQATT and CDR2 is SNEGSKA in the germline V gene (reference sequence). V was trimmed by 0 bases and J by 1 base, leaving 9 bases between them. The CDR3 loop is CSARDHGQNTEAFF. CDR3 coding DNA: TGCAGTGCTAGAGATCACGGACAGAACACTGAAGCTTTCTTT.

This clonotype has more than one count but fewer than ten. V is TRBV19 and J is TRBJ1-5; 8 bases match TRBD1. The CDR3 is 17 residues long. J gave up 3 bases and V 5 bases, and 12 bases lay outside the gene matches. The germline gives CDR1 LNHDA, CDR2 SQIVND (reference sequence). CDR3 protein: CASSPQTGVISNQPQHF. For the CDR3, the DNA is TGTGCCAGTAGTCCCCAGACAGGGGTGATTTCCAATCAGCCCCAGCATTTT. The whole variable domain, filled in from reference TRBV19 and TRBJ1-5, reads DGGITQSPKYLFRKEGQNVTLSCEQNLNHDAMYWYRQDPGQGLRLIYYSQIVNDFQKGDIAEGYSVSREKKESFPLTVTSAQKNPTAFYLCASSPQTGVISNQPQHFGDGTRLSIL.

This clonotype was detected once. The V gene is TRBV19, the J gene TRBJ2-1; 11 bases match TRBD2. The CDR3 totals 17 residues. Germline CDR1 reads LNHDA; CDR2 reads SQIVND (reference sequence). V trimming: 4 bases; J trimming: 4 bases; junction bases outside the gene matches: 9. The CDR3 is CASSTDSGLAVYNEQFF. The CDR3 bases are TGTGCCAGTAGTACCGACTCGGGACTAGCGGTATACAATGAGCAGTTCTTC.

This sequence joins TRBV20-1 and TRBJ2-5; D gene unclear. This CDR3 has 11 amino acids. The germline V gene encodes CDR1 DFQATT and CDR2 SNEGSKA (reference sequence). V lost 3 bases and J lost 3, with 5 bases in between. DNA of the CDR3: TGCAGTGCTAGGAGCGAAGAGACCCAGTACTTC. Translation: CSARSEETQYF.

V and J are TRBV7-6 and TRBJ1-4; no definite D call. The V end was cut by 4 bases, the J end by 8 bases, with 11 bases between. Germline V gives CDR1 SGHVS, CDR2 FNYEAQ. This CDR3 has 13 residues. For the CDR3, the DNA is TGTGCCAGCAGCTACGGACCCATCGAAAAACTGTTTTTT. Translating gives CASSYGPIEKLFF.

This clonotype was observed a few times. The V call is TRBV27, the J call TRBJ2-7; 12 nucleotides agree with TRBD2. CDR1 MNHEY and CDR2 SMNVEV come from the germline V gene (reference sequence). The CDR3 totals 19 residues. With 5 bases clipped from V and 1 base from J, the junction kept 15 bases outside the gene matches. This CDR3 reads CASSIRGLAGTLRSYEQYF. The CDR3 coding sequence is TGTGCCAGCAGTATCCGCGGACTAGCGGGGACCCTCAGGTCCTACGAGCAGTACTTC.

CDR3 nucleotide sequence: TGTGCCAGCTCACCAGCCCAACGCACAGATACGCAGTATTTT. It codes for CASSPAQRTDTQYF. This rearrangement joins TRBV18 to TRBJ2-3; D remains ambiguous. Trimming took off 2 bases at V and 1 base at J, with 7 bases between the two ends. The CDR3 contains 14 residues. Germline CDR1 and CDR2: KGHSH and LQKENI.

Only a few counts were recorded for this clonotype. Here the CDR3 reads CASSTTGGAYGYTF. The CDR3 region has the DNA TGTGCCAGCAGCACGACAGGGGGCGCCTATGGCTACACCTTC. J is TRBJ1-2 and V is TRBV28; the match to TRBD1 covers 10 bases. In germline, CDR1 is MDHEN, CDR2 SYDVKM. J lost 4 bases, V lost 6 bases, and 5 bases had no gene match. This CDR3 is built from 14 residues.

The chain couples TRBV7-8 to TRBJ2-7; possible D gene TRBD1, 7 bases. This CDR3 is built from 14 residues. Trimming removed 3 bases from V and 6 bases from J, with 15 bases in between. CDR1 and CDR2 (germline): SGHVS, FQNEAQ. The DNA for the CDR3 is TGTGCCAGCAGCTTCGGGACAGAGGGACTCGAGCAGTACTTC. This encodes CASSFGTEGLEQYF.

This clonotype was seen only a few times. This chain connects TRBV20-1 to TRBJ2-5, with D unresolved. CDR1 and CDR2 (germline): DFQATT, SNEGSKA (reference sequence). Trimming pared 5 bases from V and 4 bases from J, leaving 17 bases between. The CDR3 loop spans 14 amino acids. The CDR3 DNA sequence: TGCAGTGCTCTTAGAGTCTCAGGTGGAGAGACCCAGTACTTC. As protein: CSALRVSGGETQYF.

This rearrangement joins TRBV20-1 to TRBJ1-3; maybe TRBD1 (5 bases). Trimming removed 0 bases at V and 0 bases at J, with 12 bases between. From germline, CDR1 is DFQATT and CDR2 SNEGSKA (reference sequence). This CDR3 contains 16 residues. CDR3 in DNA: TGCAGTGCTAGAGAGGGGGTGGGCGTCTCTGGAAACACCATATATTTT. Protein: CSAREGVGVSGNTIYF.

The chain carries TRBV10-3 and TRBJ2-2; D call uncertain. This CDR3 spans 12 amino acids. Trimming removed 3 bases from V and 6 bases from J, with 5 bases in between. CDR1 is ENHRY, CDR2 SYGVKD, per germline. The CDR3 nucleotides are TGTGCCATCAGTGAAGTTTCCGGGGAGCTGTTTTTT. Its protein product is CAISEVSGELFF.

This chain links TRBV2 with TRBJ2-1; D is unclear. The length of the CDR3 is 9 residues. Per germline, CDR1 SNHLY and CDR2 FYNNEI. Between the trimmed V and J ends, which lost 8 bases and 12 bases, there was a span of 8 bases. The CDR3 loop reads CASDDGQFF. CDR3 DNA sequence: TGTGCCAGCGATGATGGGCAGTTCTTC.